This paragraph covers one T cell receptor (beta chain) sequence. This sample is part of a study of cytomegalovirus exposure and HLA in healthy donors. Profiled with immunoSEQ multiplex PCR; TCRdb holds only in-frame clones, not every one. The data show 90,000 to 150,000 clones, about 82% seen once. The specimen was PBMCs. This TCR was recovered from a man aged 18 to 35 in good health and CMV-seronegative.

Here the CDR3 DNA reads TGTGCCACCCAAGCACGAGAGACCCAGTACTTC. Encoded protein: CATQARETQYF. The chain links TRBV19 to TRBJ2-5; D is unclear. The CDR3 runs 11 residues. V gave up 10 bases and J gave up 4 bases, with 10 bases separating them. The germline CDR1 and CDR2 sequences are LNHDA and SQIVND (reference sequence).